This T cell receptor beta chain comes out of a study of T cells in Graves' hyperthyroidism and ophthalmopathy. A remark on this clonotype: Antigen: not known.

Uncontrolled infections, other autoimmune diseases, pregnancy or lactation led to exclusion of patients. Thyroid ultrasound, orbital computed tomography, clinical symptoms, and serum thyroxine and TRAb underpinned diagnoses. Amplified TCR beta CDR3 regions came from RNA transcripts. TCR CDR3 underwent first-round RT-PCR with the HTBI primer set. In TCRdb, the multiplex PCR reads were re-called with MiXCR into one record per CDR3 protein. The repertoire consists of roughly 570,000 distinct CDR3 sequences, with about 45% occurring once and the leading ten covering roughly 19%. Study findings and constraints: Most expanded thyroid clonotypes above 0.001 recurred in blood. Prediction of ophthalmopathy progression came a median approximately 7 months pre-onset.

The clonotype was recovered from an adult woman with Graves' disease, either hyperthyroidism or ophthalmopathy (not recorded which). Sequences were obtained from peripheral blood or thyroid tissue (not recorded which).

For the CDR3, the DNA is TGTGCCACCACAGAGGAACACACCCCACCCCTCCACTTT. It codes for CATTEEHTPPLHF. The V call is TRBV2, the J call TRBJ1-6, with D unclear. CDR3 length: 13 residues. Germline CDR1 is SNHLY and CDR2 is FYNNEI. The ends were cut back, 10 bases at V and 11 bases at J, with 18 bases in the middle.